This TCR beta chain was retrieved from a study of T cells in Graves' hyperthyroidism and ophthalmopathy. Regions amplified from RNA transcripts were the TCR beta CDR3 regions. The HTBI primer set was used in a first-round RT-PCR of the TCR CDR3. TCRdb recomputed calls from the multiplex PCR reads with MiXCR, one row per CDR3 protein. The sample gives just over 550,000 distinct CDR3 sequences, 40% to 55% of which show up once; 6.5% to 9% is in the top ten. General study results and limits: Using 13 V-J features, a model discriminated ophthalmopathy from stable hyperthyroidism. Most thyroid clonotypes with frequency above 0.001 were detected in blood.

Absence of ophthalmopathy progression within 18 months defined stable Graves' hyperthyroidism. A note on this clonotype: The antigen remains unidentified.

CDR1 MNHNY and CDR2 SVGAGI come from the germline V gene (reference sequence). The V and J ends lost 6 bases and 0 bases, in that order; junction bases with no gene match: 10. The CDR3 contains 17 residues. This rearrangement joins TRBV6-6 to TRBJ1-5; 8 nucleotides line up with TRBD1. The sequence was collected from a woman aged 18 to 35 with Graves' hyperthyroidism. The sequencing sample was made of peripheral blood or thyroid tissue (not recorded which). The CDR3 coding sequence is TGTGCCAGCAGCGGAGGACAGGGACTTTATAGCAATCAGCCCCAGCATTTT. Translating gives CASSGGQGLYSNQPQHF.